This T cell receptor beta chain was identified in a study of neurological immune-mediated disorders. V was clipped by 1 base and J by 2 bases, with 8 bases between them. Per germline, CDR1 KGHSH and CDR2 LQKENI. The CDR3 consists of 14 residues. The authors made cDNA by 5'RACE with 10-nucleotide random UMIs. TCRdb re-called the 5' RACE reads with MiXCR, one entry per CDR3 protein. This sample has tens of thousands of distinct CDR3 sequences, with 3% to 3.5% found just once. The TCR sequence derives from a man aged 40-49 years with multiple sclerosis. The rearrangement uses TRBV18 and TRBJ1-2, with D possibly being TRBD1 (5 bases). Material for sequencing was PBMCs. The CDR3 nucleotides are TGTGCCAGCTCACCACGGGACGGAAACTATGGCTACACCTTC. It encodes CASSPRDGNYGYTF.